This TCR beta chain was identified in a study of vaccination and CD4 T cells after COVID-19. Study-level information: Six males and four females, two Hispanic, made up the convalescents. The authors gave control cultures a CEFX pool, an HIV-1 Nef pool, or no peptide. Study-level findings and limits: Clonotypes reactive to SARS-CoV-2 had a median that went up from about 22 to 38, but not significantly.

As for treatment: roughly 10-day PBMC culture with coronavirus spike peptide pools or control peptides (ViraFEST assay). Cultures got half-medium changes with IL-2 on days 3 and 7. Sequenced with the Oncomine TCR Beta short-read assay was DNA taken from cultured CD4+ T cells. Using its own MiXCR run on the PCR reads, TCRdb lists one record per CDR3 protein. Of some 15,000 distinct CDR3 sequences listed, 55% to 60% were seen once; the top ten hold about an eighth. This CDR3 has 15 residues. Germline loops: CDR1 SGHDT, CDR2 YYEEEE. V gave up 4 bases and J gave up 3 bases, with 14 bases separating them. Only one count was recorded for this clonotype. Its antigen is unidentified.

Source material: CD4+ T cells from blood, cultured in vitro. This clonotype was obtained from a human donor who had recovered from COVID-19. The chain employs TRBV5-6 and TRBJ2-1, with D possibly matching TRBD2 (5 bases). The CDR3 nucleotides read TGTGCCAGCAGCCTTATTAGCGCTATCTACAATGAGCAGTTCTTC. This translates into CASSLISAIYNEQFF.